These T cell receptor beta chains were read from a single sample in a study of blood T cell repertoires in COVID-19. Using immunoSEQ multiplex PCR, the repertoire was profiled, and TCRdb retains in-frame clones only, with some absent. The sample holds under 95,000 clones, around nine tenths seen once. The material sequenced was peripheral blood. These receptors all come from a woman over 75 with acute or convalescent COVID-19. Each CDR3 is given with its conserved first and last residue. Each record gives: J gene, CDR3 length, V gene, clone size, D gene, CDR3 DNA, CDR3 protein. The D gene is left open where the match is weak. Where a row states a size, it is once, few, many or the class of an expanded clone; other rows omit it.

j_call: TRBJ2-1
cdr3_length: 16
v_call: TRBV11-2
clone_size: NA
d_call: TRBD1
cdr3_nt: TGTGCCAGCAGCCGGAGGGGGACAGGGGACGGGAATGAGCAGTTCTTC
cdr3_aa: CASSRRGTGDGNEQFF

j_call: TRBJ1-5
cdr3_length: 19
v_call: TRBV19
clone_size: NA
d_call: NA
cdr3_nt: TGTGCCAGTAGTATAGGTAGGTACAGGGCCCTGGGGAGCAATCAGCCCCAGCATTTT
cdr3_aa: CASSIGRYRALGSNQPQHF

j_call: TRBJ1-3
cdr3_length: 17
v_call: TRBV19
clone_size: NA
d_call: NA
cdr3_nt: TGTGCCAGTAGTATTTATCCAGGACTCCCTTCTGGAAACACCATATATTTT
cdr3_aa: CASSIYPGLPSGNTIYF

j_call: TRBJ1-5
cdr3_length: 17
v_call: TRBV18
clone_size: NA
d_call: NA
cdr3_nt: TGTGCCAGCTCACCCCGGGAGGGCACGTTTAGCAATCAGCCCCAGCATTTT
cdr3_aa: CASSPREGTFSNQPQHF

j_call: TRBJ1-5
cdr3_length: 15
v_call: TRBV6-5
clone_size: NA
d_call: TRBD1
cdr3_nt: TGTGCCAGCACACAAGGACAGGGCTTCGGTCAGCCCCAGCATTTT
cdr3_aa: CASTQGQGFGQPQHF

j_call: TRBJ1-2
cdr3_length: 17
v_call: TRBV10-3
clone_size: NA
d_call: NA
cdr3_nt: TGTGCCATCAGTGAAGGGGAGGGGTACTTGAGCGCCTATGGCTACACCTTC
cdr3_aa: CAISEGEGYLSAYGYTF

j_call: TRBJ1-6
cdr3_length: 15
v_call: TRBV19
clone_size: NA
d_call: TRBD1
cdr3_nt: TGTGCCAGTAGTCCGAGGACAGGGTCGGCTTCACCCCTCCACTTT
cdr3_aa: CASSPRTGSASPLHF

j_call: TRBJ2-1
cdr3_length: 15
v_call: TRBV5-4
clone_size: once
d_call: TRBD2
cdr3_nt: TGTGCCAGCAGCTTTCGGCTAGCGGGGTTCAATGAGCAGTTCTTC
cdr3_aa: CASSFRLAGFNEQFF

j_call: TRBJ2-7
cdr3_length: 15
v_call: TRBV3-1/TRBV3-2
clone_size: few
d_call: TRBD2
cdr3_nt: TGTGCCAGCAGCCAAGGCCTAGCGGTTTACTACGAGCAGTACTTC
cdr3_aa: CASSQGLAVYYEQYF

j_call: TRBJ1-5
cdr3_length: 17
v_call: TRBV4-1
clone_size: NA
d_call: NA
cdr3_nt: TGCGCCAGCAGCCAAGACGGGACAAAGCATAGCAATCAGCCCCAGCATTTT
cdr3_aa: CASSQDGTKHSNQPQHF

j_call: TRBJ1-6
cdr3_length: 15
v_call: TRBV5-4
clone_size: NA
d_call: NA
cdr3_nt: TGTGCCAGCAGCTTGGCGTCGGGGTTGGGTTCACCCCTCCACTTT
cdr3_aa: CASSLASGLGSPLHF

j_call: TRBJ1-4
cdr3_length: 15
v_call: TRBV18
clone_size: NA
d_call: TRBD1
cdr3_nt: TGTGCCAGCTCACCACCCAACAGGGGGAAAGAAAAACTGTTTTTT
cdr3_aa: CASSPPNRGKEKLFF

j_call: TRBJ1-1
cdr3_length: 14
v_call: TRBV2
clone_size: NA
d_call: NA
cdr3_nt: TGTGCCAGCAGTGAAGGGGGACTTAACACTGAAGCTTTCTTT
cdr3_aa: CASSEGGLNTEAFF

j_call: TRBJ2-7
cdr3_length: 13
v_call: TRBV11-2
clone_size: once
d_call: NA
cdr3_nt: TGTGCCAGCAGCCTCGGGATCAAGTACGAGCAGTACTTC
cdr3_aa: CASSLGIKYEQYF

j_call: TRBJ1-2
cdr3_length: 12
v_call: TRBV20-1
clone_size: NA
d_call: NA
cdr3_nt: TGCAGTGCTAGTCAGGGAGGTCCCTCGTCCACCTTC
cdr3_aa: CSASQGGPSSTF

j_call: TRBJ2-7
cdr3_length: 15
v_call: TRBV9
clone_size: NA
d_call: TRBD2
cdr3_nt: TGTGCCAGCAGCGTAGAGGTATGGGGGGGCTACGAGCAGTACTTC
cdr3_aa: CASSVEVWGGYEQYF

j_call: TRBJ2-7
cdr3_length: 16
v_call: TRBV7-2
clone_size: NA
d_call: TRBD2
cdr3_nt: TGTGCCAGCAGCACGGGACTAGCGGGAATAGAATACGAGCAGTACTTC
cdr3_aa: CASSTGLAGIEYEQYF

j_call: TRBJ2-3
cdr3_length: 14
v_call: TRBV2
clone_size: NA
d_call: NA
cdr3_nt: TGTGCCAGCAGTGAAGAGTGGCAGACTGATACGCAGTATTTT
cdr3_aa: CASSEEWQTDTQYF

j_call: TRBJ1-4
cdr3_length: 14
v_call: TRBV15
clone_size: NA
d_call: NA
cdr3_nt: TGTGCCACCAGCAGAGATGCCGGGGATGAAAAACTGTTTTTT
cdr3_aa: CATSRDAGDEKLFF

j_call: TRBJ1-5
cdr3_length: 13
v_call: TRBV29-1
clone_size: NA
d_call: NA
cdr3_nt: TGCAGCGTCCTGGGAGACACCAATCAGCCCCAGCATTTT
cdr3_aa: CSVLGDTNQPQHF

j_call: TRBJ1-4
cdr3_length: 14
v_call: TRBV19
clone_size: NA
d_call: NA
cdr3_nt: TGTGCCAGTAGTATGTTTGGAGCTAATGAAAAACTGTTTTTT
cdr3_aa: CASSMFGANEKLFF

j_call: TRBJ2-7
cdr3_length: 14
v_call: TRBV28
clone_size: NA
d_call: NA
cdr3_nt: TGTGCCAGCAGTTTATATGGGCTTTACTACGAGCAGTACTTC
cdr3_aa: CASSLYGLYYEQYF

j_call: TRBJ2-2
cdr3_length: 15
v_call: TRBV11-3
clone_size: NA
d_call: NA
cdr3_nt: TGTGCCAGCAGCTATACTAGACTGAACACCGGGGAGCTGTTTTTT
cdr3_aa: CASSYTRLNTGELFF

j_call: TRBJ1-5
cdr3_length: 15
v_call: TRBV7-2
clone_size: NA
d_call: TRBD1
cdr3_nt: TGTGCCAGCAGCTTAAGGGGACAGGGCAATCAGCCCCAGCATTTT
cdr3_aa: CASSLRGQGNQPQHF

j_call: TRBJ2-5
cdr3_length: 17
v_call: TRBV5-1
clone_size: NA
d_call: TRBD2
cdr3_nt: TGCGCCAGCAGCCCCGGGGTAGCGGGGGGCACCAGAGAGACCCAGTACTTC
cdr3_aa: CASSPGVAGGTRETQYF

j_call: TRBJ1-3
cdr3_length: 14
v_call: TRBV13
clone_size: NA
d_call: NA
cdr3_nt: TGTGCCAGCAGCTATTCAGGGGCTGGAAACACCATATATTTT
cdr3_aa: CASSYSGAGNTIYF

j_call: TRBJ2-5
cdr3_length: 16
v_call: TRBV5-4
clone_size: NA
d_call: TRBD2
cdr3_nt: TGTGCCAGCAGCCGTGGACTAGCGGGGGCCCAAGAGACCCAGTACTTC
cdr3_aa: CASSRGLAGAQETQYF

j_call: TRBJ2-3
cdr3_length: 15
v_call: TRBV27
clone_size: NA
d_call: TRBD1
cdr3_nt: TGTGCCAGCAGTCGAAGCCTACAGGGGATAGATACGCAGTATTTT
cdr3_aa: CASSRSLQGIDTQYF

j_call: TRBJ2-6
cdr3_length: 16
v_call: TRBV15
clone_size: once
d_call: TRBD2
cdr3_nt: TGCGCCACCCGCCGGGGGGGGGCAGTTGGGGCCAACGTCCTGACTTTC
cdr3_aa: CATRRGGAVGANVLTF

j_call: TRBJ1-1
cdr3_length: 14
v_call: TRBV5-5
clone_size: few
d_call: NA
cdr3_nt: TGTGCCAGCAGCTTTGAATTCAGGAACACTGAAGCTTTCTTT
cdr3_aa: CASSFEFRNTEAFF

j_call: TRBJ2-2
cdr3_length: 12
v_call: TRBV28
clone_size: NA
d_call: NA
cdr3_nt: TGTGCCAGCGGCCCGAACACCGGGGAGCTGTTTTTT
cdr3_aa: CASGPNTGELFF

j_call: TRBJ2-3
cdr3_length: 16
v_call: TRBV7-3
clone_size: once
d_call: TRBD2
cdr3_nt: TGTGCCAGCAGCTTAAATCCGGGACTAGACACAGATACGCAGTATTTT
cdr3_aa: CASSLNPGLDTDTQYF

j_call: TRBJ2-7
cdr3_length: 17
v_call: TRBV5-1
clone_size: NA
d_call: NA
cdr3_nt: TGCGCCAGCAGCTTGGGTACAGGGGGGACTAGCACCTACGAGCAGTACTTC
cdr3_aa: CASSLGTGGTSTYEQYF

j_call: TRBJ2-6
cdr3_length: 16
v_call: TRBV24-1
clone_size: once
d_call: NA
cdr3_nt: TGTGCCACCAGTGACGGGACAATCTCTGGGGCCAACGTCCTGACTTTC
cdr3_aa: CATSDGTISGANVLTF

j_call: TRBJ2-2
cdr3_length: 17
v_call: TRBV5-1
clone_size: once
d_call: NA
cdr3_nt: TGCGCCAGCAGCTTGCGACCAGGAGGGATGGATACCGGGGAGCTGTTTTTT
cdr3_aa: CASSLRPGGMDTGELFF

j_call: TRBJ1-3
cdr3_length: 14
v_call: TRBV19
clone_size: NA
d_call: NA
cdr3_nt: TGTGCCAGTACCCCTAGTGGTCGTGGAAACACCATATATTTT
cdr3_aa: CASTPSGRGNTIYF

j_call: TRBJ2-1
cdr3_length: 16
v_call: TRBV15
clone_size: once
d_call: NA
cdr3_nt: TGTGCCACCAGCAGAGTGGGGCGGACAGCTTACAATGAGCAGTTCTTC
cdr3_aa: CATSRVGRTAYNEQFF

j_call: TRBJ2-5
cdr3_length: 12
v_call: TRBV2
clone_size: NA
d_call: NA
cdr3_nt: TGTGCCAGCAGTGACCAGAAGGAGACCCAGTACTTC
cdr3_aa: CASSDQKETQYF

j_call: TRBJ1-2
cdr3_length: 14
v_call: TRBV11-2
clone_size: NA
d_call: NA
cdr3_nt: TGTGCCAGCAGCTCCGGGGTGGCCCAGCGAGGCTACACCTTC
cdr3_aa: CASSSGVAQRGYTF

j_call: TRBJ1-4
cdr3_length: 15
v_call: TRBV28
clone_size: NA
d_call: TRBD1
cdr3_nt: TGTGCCAGCAGTTTATCTTCAGGGGGGATTGAAAAACTGTTTTTT
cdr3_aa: CASSLSSGGIEKLFF

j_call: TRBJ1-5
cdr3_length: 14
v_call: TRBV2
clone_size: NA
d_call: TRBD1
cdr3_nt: TGTGCCAGCAGTCTCGACAGGGGGGATCAGCCCCAGCATTTT
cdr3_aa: CASSLDRGDQPQHF

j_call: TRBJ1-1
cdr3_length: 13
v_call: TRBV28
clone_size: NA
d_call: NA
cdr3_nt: TGTGCCAGCAGTATTACAGGTGACACTGAAGCTTTCTTT
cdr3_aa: CASSITGDTEAFF

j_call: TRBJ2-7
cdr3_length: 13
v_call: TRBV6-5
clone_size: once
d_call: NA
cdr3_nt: TGTGCCAGCAGTTCCGGGACTGAGCGCGAGCAGTACTTC
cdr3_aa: CASSSGTEREQYF

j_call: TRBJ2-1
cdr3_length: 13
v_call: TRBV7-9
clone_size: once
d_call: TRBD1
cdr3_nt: TGTGCCAGCAGCCTAAGACAGGGGGATGAGCAGTTCTTC
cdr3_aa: CASSLRQGDEQFF

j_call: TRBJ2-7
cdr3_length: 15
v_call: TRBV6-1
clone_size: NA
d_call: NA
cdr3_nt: TGTGCCAGCAGTGATAGTGGGGGGGGCTTGTACGAGCAGTACTTC
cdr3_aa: CASSDSGGGLYEQYF

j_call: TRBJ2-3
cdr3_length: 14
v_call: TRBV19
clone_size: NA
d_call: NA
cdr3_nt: TGTGCCAGTAGTAGCCGCCGGGGGACAGATACGCAGTATTTT
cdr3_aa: CASSSRRGTDTQYF

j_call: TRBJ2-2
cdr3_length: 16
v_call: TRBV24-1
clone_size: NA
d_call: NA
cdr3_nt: TGTGCCACCAGTGTGGGGGGAGTGAGTCACACCGGGGAGCTGTTTTTT
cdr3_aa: CATSVGGVSHTGELFF

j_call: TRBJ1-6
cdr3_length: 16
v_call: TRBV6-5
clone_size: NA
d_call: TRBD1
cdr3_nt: TGTGCCAGCAGTTACTCAGGGGACAGCTATAATTCACCCCTCCACTTT
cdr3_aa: CASSYSGDSYNSPLHF

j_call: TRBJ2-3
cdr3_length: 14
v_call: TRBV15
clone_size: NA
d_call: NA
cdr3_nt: TGTGCCACCAGCAGAGACCCGGGAGCAGATACGCAGTATTTT
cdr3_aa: CATSRDPGADTQYF

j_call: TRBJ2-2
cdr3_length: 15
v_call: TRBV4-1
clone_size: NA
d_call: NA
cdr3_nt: TGCGCCAGCAGCCGACAGTTTCCCAACACCGGGGAGCTGTTTTTT
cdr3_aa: CASSRQFPNTGELFF

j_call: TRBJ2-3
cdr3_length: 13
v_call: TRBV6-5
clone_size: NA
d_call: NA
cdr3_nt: TGTGCCAGCAAATGGGGAGGCATTGATACGCAGTATTTT
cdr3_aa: CASKWGGIDTQYF

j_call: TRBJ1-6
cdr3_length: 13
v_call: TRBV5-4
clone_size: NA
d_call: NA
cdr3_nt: TGTGCCAGCAGCTTGGCACCTACCTCACCCCTCCACTTT
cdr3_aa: CASSLAPTSPLHF

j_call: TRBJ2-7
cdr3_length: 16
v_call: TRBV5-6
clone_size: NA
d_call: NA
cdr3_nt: TGTGCCAGCAGCTTGCTTGGGGCCCAGGGCTCCTACGAGCAGTACTTC
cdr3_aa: CASSLLGAQGSYEQYF

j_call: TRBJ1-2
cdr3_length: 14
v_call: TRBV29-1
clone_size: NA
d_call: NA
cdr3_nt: TGCAGCGTGGTTCCGGGACTTCTTCTGGATGGCTACACCTTC
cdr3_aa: CSVVPGLLLDGYTF

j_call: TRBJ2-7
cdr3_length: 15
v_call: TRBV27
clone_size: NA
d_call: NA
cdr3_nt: TGTGCCAGCAGTAGGAAGCGGGACAGGCCCTACGAGCAGTACTTC
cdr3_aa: CASSRKRDRPYEQYF